The next 9 T cell receptor beta chains were all read from a single sample in a study of human T cells and chemical hapten exposure listed by TCRdb under 2021. The library was prepared using RACE. TCRdb shows the sequencer as NextSeq 500. In-frame beta chains were kept once TCRdb had trimmed the public reads at Q25 with fastp and called clones with MiXCR. Merged by CDR3 protein, the rows form single entries marked with the most common genes and DNA. Within this sample are 380,000 or so distinct CDR3 sequences, with 4.8% of them counted one time only. The ten largest clones take up over 2% of the sample. What this sample's time point label stands for: patch test 1, 2 weeks after DPC sensitization. The label giving this sample's treatment or condition can be read as: therapeutic diphenylcyclopropenone sensitization with weekly scalp DPC. This sample comprised whole blood, obtained in connection with sensitization to the hapten diphenylcyclopropenone (DPC). These receptors all come from a woman between 50 and 59 years old with alopecia areata. Some clones in this sample may be carry-over from other donors' samples.

In this sample, this clonotype turned up many times. V gene TRBV29-1 combines with J gene TRBJ1-2; a possible D gene is TRBD1 (6 bases). Germline CDR1 is SQVTM and CDR2 is ANQGSEA. V was pared by 4 bases and J by 6 bases, with 15 bases between. The CDR3 has 13 amino acids. DNA of the CDR3: TGCAGCGTTGGTTTAACAGGGAGCGATGGCTACACCTTC. Amino acids: CSVGLTGSDGYTF.

The sample holds a few counts of this clonotype. The gene calls are TRBV20-1 and TRBJ1-1, with TRBD1 identical over 8 bases. The V and J ends lost 0 bases and 5 bases, in that order; junction bases with no gene match: 8. CDR3 length: 15 residues. Germline lookup yields CDR1 DFQATT and CDR2 SNEGSKA (reference sequence). The CDR3, as DNA: TGCAGTGCTAGAGACCAGGACAGGGTAGGAACTGAAGCTTTCTTT. It translates to CSARDQDRVGTEAFF.

The sample holds many counts of this clonotype. The genes are TRBV7-9 and TRBJ1-5; 7 positions agree with TRBD1. This CDR3 contains 17 residues. Germline CDR1 is SEHNR and CDR2 is FQNEAQ (reference sequence). The ends lost 1 base at V and 6 bases at J; junction bases unmatched: 12. CDR3 nucleotide sequence: TGTGCCAGCAGCTTAGTAGTCGGGACAGTCGAAAGTCAGCCCCAGCATTTT. Residues: CASSLVVGTVESQPQHF.

This clonotype occurred many times. In DNA, the CDR3 is TGTGCCAGCGGACGGGCTAGCGGAGAAGAGACCCAGTACTTC. It codes for CASGRASGEETQYF. The chain has TRBV27 and TRBJ2-5, with 7 bases aligning to TRBD2. The CDR3 extends over 14 amino acids. Germline assignment: CDR1 MNHEY and CDR2 SMNVEV (reference sequence). V lost 8 bases to trimming and J lost 3 bases; unmatched junction nucleotides: 9.

This clonotype has at least ten counts. The chain links TRBV18 to TRBJ2-5, with 8 positions matching TRBD1. Trimming removed 3 bases from V and 6 bases from J; junction bases left unmatched: 6. The CDR3 contains 14 residues. Looked up from germline, CDR1 is KGHSH and CDR2 is LQKENI. CDR3 loop: CASSPPGGGQTQYF. The CDR3, as DNA: TGTGCCAGCTCACCCCCAGGGGGCGGTCAGACCCAGTACTTC.

This clonotype has more than one count but fewer than ten. The chain has TRBV18 and TRBJ1-1; D unresolved. V was pared by 3 bases and J by 5 bases, with 13 bases between. The CDR3 has 14 amino acids. Germline V CDR1 and CDR2: KGHSH, LQKENI. The CDR3: CASSPGFRSTEAFF. CDR3 nucleotide sequence: TGTGCCAGCTCACCCGGTTTCAGATCGACTGAAGCTTTCTTT.

There are many counts of this clonotype. This chain links TRBV30 with TRBJ1-1; no firm D call. Trimming cost V 3 bases and J 0 bases, with 2 bases left between them. The germline CDR1 and CDR2 sequences are GTSNPN and SVGIG (reference sequence). The CDR3 sequence is 11 residues long. The CDR3 loop is CAWRMNTEAFF. The DNA of the CDR3 is TGTGCCTGGAGAATGAACACTGAAGCTTTCTTT.

The gene calls are TRBV10-3 and TRBJ2-5; D possibly uses TRBD1 or TRBD2 (5 bases each). V lost 3 bases and J 4 bases, leaving 18 bases between the germline ends. Germline V gives CDR1 ENHRY, CDR2 SYGVKD. The CDR3 is 16 amino acids. Here the CDR3 DNA reads TGTGCCATCAGTGAAGGTAGTGGGGGAGTACGAGAGACCCAGTACTTC. Its translation: CAISEGSGGVRETQYF.

V usage is TRBV20-1 and J usage is TRBJ2-7, with D tentatively TRBD1 (6 bases). CDR1 is DFQATT and CDR2 is SNEGSKA in the germline V gene (reference sequence). The CDR3 is made up of 14 amino acids. Trimming cost V 5 bases and J 2 bases, with 16 bases left between them. The CDR3: CSASHREFPYEQYF. In nucleotides, the CDR3 is TGCAGTGCTTCACACAGGGAATTTCCCTACGAGCAGTACTTC.